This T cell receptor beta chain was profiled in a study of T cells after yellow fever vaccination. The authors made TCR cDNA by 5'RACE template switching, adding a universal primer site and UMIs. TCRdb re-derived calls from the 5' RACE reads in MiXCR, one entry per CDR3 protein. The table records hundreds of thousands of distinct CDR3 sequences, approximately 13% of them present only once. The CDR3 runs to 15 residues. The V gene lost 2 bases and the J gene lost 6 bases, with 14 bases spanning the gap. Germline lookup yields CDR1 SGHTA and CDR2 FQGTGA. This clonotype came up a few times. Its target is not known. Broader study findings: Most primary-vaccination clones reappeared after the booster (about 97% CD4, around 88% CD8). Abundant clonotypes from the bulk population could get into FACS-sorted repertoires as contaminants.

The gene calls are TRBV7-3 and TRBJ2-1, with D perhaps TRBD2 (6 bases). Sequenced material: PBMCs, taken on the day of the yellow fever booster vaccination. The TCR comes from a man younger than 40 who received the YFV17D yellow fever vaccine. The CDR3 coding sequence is TGTGCCAGCAGCTTATCAGCGGGTGGGCGCAATGAGCAGTTCTTC. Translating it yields CASSLSAGGRNEQFF.